This T cell receptor beta chain was observed in a study of T cells in women clearing cervical HPV infection. Details on this clone: Its antigen is undetermined. The CDR3 end lies 3 residues beyond the end of the read and is filled in from the germline J gene.

The CDR3 totals 12 residues. Trimming removed 6 bases at V and 3 bases at J, with 9 bases between. Germline V lookup: CDR1 SNHLY, CDR2 FYNNEI. immunoSEQ multiplex PCR used an average of around 1,200 ng genomic DNA. Clones were sequenced by immunoSEQ multiplex PCR, and TCRdb holds only the in-frame ones, with some missing. The specimen's table records 35,000 to 45,000 clones. Study-wide results and caveats: Cases carried less TRBV6-7 than controls: roughly 0.12% versus 0.17%. Unknown T-cell numbers per sample may underlie the richness differences.

The sample comprised blood buffy coat. The TCR comes from a woman aged 18 to 75 with a cervical HPV16 infection that either progressed to CIN3+ or cleared (not recorded which). This chain joins TRBV2 and TRBJ2-7; TRBD1 is a possible D gene (5 bases). CDR3 bases read: TGTGCCAGCAGCATACAGGACTACGAG. It is translated as CASSIQDYE. From start to end, the CDR3 is CASSIQDYEQYF.